This TCR beta chain was found in a study of T cell clonality in common variable immunodeficiency. Findings and limits, study-wide: The cause of increased CVID clonality remains unclear without subpopulation sequencing. Fewer TCRbeta clones were shared among CVID subjects than controls.

Caucasian heritage predominated among both patients and controls. Control and CVID samples contributed equal amounts of genomic DNA. TCRdb's table, derived via immunoSEQ multiplex PCR, lists solely in-frame clones and lacks some. This sample comprises 50,000 to 70,000 clones, none seen once only. This clone was seen repeatedly, ten times or more. Its target is not known. This clonotype was obtained from a person aged 18-70 years in good health. Sequenced material: peripheral blood mononuclear cells.

The CDR3 bases that were read are TGTGCCAGTAGTATCAAAGGTTGGAACACCGGGGAG. It translates to CASSIKGWNTGE. The whole CDR3 protein reads CASSIKGWNTGELFF. The genes are TRBV19 and TRBJ2-2; D unclear. Read data end 3 residues before the CDR3 end; the end is taken from the germline J gene. V lost 3 bases, J lost 1 base, and 9 bases lay in between. Germline assignment: CDR1 LNHDA and CDR2 SQIVND (reference sequence). This CDR3 has 15 residues.